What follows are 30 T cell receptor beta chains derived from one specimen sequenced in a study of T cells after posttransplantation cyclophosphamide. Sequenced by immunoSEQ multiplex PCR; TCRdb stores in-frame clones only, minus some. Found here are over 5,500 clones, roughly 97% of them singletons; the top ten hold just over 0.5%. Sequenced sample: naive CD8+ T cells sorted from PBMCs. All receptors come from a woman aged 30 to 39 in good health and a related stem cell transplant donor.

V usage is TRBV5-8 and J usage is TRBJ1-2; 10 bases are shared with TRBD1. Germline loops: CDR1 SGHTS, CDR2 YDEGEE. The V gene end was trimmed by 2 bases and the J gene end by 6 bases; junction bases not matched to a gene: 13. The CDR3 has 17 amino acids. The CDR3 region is CASSLTWGTGVFDGYTF. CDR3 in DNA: TGTGCCAGCAGCTTAACTTGGGGGACAGGGGTATTCGATGGCTACACCTTC.

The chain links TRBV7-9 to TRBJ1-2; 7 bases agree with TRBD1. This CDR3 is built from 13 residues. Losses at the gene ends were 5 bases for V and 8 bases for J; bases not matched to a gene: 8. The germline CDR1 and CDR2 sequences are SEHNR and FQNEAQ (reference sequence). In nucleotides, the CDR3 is TGTGCCAGCAGCATGACAGGGTTGAACGGCTACACCTTC. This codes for CASSMTGLNGYTF.

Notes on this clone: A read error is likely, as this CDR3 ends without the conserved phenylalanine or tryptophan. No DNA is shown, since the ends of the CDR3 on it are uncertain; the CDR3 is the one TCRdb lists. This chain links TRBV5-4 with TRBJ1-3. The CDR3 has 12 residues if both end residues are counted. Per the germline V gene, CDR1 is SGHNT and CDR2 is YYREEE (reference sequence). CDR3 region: CASSFFGCTQTR.

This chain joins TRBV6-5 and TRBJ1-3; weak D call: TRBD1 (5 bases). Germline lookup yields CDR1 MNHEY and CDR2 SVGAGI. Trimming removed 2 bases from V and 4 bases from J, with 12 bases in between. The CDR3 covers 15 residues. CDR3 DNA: TGTGCCAGCAGTTACGGTGCAGGGCTAGGAAACACCATATATTTT. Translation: CASSYGAGLGNTIYF.

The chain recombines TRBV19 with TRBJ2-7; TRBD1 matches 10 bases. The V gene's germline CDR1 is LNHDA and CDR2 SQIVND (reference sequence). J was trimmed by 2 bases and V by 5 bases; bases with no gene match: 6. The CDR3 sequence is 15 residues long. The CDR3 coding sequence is TGTGCCAGTAGTGCCACCGGGACAGGGGCCTACGAGCAGTACTTC. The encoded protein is CASSATGTGAYEQYF.

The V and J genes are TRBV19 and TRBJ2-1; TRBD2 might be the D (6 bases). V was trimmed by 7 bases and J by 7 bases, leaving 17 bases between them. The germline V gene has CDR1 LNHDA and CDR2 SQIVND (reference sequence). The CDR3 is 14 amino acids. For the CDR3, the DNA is TGTGCCAGTATGGTACGAGCCGCGGGGAATGAGCAGTTCTTC. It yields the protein CASMVRAAGNEQFF.

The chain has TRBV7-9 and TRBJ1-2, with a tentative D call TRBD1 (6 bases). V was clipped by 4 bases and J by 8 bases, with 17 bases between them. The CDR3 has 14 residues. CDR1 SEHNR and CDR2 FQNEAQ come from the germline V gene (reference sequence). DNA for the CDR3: TGTGCCAGCAGCTCCCCAGGGGTTGGAAAAGGCTACACCTTC. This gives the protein CASSSPGVGKGYTF.

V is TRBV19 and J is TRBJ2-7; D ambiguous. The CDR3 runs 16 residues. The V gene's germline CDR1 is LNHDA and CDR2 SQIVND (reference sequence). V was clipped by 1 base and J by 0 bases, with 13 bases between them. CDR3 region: CASSIVHGSSSYEQYF. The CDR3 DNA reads TGTGCCAGTAGTATAGTTCACGGGTCGAGCTCCTACGAGCAGTACTTC.

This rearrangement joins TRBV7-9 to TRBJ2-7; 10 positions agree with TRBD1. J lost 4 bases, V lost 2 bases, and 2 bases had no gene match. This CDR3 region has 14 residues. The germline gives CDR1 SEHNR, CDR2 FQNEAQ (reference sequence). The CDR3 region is CASSLSGQGYEQYF. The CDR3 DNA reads TGTGCCAGCAGCTTATCGGGACAGGGGTACGAGCAGTACTTC. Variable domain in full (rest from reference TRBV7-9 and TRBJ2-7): DTGVSQNPRHKITKRGQNVTFRCDPISEHNRLYWYRQTLGQGPEFLTYFQNEAQLEKSRLLSDRFSAERPKGSFSTLEIQRTEQGDSAMYLCASSLSGQGYEQYFGPGTRLTVT.

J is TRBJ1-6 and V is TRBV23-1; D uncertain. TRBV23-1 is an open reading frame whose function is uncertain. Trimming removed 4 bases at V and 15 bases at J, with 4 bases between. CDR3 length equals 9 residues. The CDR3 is CASSLYLHF. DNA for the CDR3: TGCGCCAGCAGTCTTTACCTCCACTTT.

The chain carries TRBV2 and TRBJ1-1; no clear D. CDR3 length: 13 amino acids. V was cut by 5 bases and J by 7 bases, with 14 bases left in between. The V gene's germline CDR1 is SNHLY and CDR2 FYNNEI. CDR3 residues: CASSYDGRDEAFF. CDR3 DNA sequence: TGTGCCAGCAGTTATGACGGGAGGGATGAAGCTTTCTTT.

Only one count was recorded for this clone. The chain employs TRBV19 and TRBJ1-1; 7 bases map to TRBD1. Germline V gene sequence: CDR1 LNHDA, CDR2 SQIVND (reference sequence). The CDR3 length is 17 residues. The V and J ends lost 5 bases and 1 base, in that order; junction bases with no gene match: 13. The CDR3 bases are TGTGCCAGTAGTGGGCGACAGGGTTTTGTGTCGAACACTGAAGCTTTCTTT. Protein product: CASSGRQGFVSNTEAFF. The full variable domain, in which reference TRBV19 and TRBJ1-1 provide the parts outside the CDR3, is DGGITQSPKYLFRKEGQNVTLSCEQNLNHDAMYWYRQDPGQGLRLIYYSQIVNDFQKGDIAEGYSVSREKKESFPLTVTSAQKNPTAFYLCASSGRQGFVSNTEAFFGQGTRLTVV.

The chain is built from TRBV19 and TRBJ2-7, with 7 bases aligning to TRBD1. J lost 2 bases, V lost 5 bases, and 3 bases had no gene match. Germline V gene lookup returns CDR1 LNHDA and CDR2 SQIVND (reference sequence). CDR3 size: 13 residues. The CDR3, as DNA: TGTGCCAGTAGTCCAGACAGGGCCTACGAGCAGTACTTC. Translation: CASSPDRAYEQYF.

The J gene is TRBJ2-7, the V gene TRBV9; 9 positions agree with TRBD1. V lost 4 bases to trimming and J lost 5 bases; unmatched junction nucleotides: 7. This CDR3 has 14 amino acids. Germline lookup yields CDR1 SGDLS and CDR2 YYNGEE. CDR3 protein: CASSSGTGLHEQYF. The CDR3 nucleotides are TGTGCCAGCAGCTCCGGGACAGGGCTGCACGAGCAGTACTTC.

The CDR3 is CASSSDRGDSGNTIYF. The CDR3 DNA is TGTGCCAGCAGCTCTGACAGGGGCGACTCTGGAAACACCATATATTTT. The J gene is TRBJ1-3, the V gene TRBV5-6; 8 positions match TRBD1. The CDR3 has 16 residues. With 3 bases clipped from V and 0 bases from J, the junction kept 5 bases outside the gene matches. Germline CDR1 and CDR2: SGHDT and YYEEEE.

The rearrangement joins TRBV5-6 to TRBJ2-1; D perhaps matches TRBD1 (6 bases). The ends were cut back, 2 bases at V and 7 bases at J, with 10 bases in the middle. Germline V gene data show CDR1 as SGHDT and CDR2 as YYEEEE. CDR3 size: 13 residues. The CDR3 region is CASSLTGQNEQFF. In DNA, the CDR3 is TGTGCCAGCAGCTTAACAGGGCAGAATGAGCAGTTCTTC.

CDR3 loop: CSVGTAGVFYGYTF. DNA of the CDR3: TGCAGCGTGGGTACCGCAGGGGTTTTCTATGGCTACACCTTC. This chain uses TRBV29-1 with TRBJ1-2, with a possible D match to TRBD1 (6 bases). The CDR3 is 14 amino acids. Germline lookup yields CDR1 SQVTM and CDR2 ANQGSEA. V lost 6 bases, J lost 4 bases, and 18 bases lay in between.

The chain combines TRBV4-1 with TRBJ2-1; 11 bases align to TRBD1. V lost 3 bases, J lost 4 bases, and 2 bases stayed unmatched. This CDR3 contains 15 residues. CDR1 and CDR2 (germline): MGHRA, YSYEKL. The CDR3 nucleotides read TGCGCCAGCAGCCAGGGACAGGGGGTTTACAATGAGCAGTTCTTC. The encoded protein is CASSQGQGVYNEQFF.

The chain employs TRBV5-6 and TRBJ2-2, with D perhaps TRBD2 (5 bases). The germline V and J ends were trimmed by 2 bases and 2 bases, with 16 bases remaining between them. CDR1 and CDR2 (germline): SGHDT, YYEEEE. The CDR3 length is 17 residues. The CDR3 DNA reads TGTGCCAGCAGCTTAGGGTATGGCGGGCTAAACACCGGGGAGCTGTTTTTT. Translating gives CASSLGYGGLNTGELFF.

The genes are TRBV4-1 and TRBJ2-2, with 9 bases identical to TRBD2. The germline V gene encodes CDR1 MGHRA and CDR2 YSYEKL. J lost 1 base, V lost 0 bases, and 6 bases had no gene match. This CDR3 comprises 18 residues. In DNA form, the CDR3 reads TGCGCCAGCAGCCAAGAATCCCGACTAGCGGAGAACACCGGGGAGCTGTTTTTT. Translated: CASSQESRLAENTGELFF.

CDR3 sequence: CASREVTVTGELFF. CDR3 DNA sequence: TGTGCCAGCCGGGAGGTGACAGTCACCGGGGAGCTGTTTTTT. This chain connects TRBV28 to TRBJ2-2, with TRBD2 identical over 7 bases. The V gene end was trimmed by 8 bases and the J gene end by 4 bases; junction bases not matched to a gene: 7. The CDR3 has 14 residues. Germline V gene lookup returns CDR1 MDHEN and CDR2 SYDVKM.

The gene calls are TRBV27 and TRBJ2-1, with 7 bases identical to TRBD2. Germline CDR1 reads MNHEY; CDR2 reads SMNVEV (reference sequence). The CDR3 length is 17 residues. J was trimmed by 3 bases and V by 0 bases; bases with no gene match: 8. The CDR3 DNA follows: TGTGCCAGCAGTTTATCTTCTGGGCGGGGGAACTACAATGAGCAGTTCTTC. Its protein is CASSLSSGRGNYNEQFF.

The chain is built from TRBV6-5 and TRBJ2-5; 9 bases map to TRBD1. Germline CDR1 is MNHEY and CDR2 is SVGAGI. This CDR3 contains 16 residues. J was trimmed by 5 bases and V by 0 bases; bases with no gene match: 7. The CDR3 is CASSYSGTGRGETQYF. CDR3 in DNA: TGTGCCAGCAGTTACTCTGGGACAGGGAGAGGGGAGACCCAGTACTTC.

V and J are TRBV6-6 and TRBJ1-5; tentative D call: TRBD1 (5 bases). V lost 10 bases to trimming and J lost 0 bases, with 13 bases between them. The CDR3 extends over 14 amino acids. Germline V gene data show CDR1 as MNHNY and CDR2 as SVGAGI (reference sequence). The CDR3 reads CAIGDSYSNQPQHF. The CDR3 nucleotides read TGTGCCATAGGGGACTCCTATAGCAATCAGCCCCAGCATTTT.

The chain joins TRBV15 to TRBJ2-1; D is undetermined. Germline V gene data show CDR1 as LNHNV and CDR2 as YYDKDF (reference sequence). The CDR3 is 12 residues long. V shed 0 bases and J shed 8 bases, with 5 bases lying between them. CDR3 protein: CATSRDGYEQFF. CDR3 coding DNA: TGTGCCACCAGCAGAGATGGCTATGAGCAGTTCTTC. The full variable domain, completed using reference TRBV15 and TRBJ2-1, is DAMVIQNPRYQVTQFGKPVTLSCSQTLNHNVMYWYQQKSSQAPKLLFHYYDKDFNNEADTPDNFQSRRPNTSFCFLDIRSPGLGDTAMYLCATSRDGYEQFFGPGTRLTVL.

DNA of the CDR3: TGTGCCAGCAGTTATTTACTAACAGATACGCAGTATTTT. This codes for CASSYLLTDTQYF. The gene calls are TRBV27 and TRBJ2-3; D call uncertain. V was shortened by 4 bases and J by 3 bases, with 8 bases between the two germline ends. This CDR3 has 13 amino acids. Germline V gene sequence: CDR1 MNHEY, CDR2 SMNVEV (reference sequence).

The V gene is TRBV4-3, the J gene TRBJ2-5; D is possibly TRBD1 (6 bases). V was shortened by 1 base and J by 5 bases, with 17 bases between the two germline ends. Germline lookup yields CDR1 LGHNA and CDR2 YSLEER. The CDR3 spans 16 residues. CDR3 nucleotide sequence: TGCGCCAGCAGCCAAGGAGCTGGGGGCGAGTTGGAGACCCAGTACTTC. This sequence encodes CASSQGAGGELETQYF.

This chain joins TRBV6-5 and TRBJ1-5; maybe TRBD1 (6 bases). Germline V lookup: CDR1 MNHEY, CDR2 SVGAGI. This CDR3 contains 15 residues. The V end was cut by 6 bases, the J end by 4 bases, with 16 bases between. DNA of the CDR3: TGTGCCAGCAGGCCGACAGGTGAATGGAATCAGCCCCAGCATTTT. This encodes CASRPTGEWNQPQHF.

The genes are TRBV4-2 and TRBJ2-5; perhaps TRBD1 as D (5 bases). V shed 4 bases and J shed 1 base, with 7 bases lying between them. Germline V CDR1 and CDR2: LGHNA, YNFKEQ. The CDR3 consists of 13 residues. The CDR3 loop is CASSPDSQETQYF. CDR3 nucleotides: TGTGCCAGCAGCCCCGACAGCCAAGAGACCCAGTACTTC.

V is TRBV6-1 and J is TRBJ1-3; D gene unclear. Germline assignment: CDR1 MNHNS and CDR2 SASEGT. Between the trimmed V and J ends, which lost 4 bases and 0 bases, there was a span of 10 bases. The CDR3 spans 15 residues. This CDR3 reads CASSVGGTSGNTIYF. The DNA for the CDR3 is TGTGCCAGCAGTGTTGGCGGAACCTCTGGAAACACCATATATTTT.